The clone carrying this T cell receptor (beta chain) was observed a handful of times. Compared with germline, one end of the junction differs, possibly owing to a read error. With a J-beta primer mix and a sample-barcoded 5' primer, a second PCR ran 7 to 11 cycles. With 12 random nucleotides, a template-switch adaptor tagged each individual cDNA molecule. MiXCR, applied by TCRdb to the 5' RACE reads, yields one record per CDR3 protein. The repertoire has 650,000 to 700,000 distinct CDR3 sequences, about a third of them found once; the top ten carry 15%. This record comes from a study of blood T cells in healthy people across ages. Investigators took 9.5 to 10 milliliters of peripheral blood from every donor. The CDR3 covers 12 residues. Looked up from germline, CDR1 is MNHEY and CDR2 is SVGAGI.

The specimen was blood. This TCR was sampled from a woman aged 80 or older in good health. This chain joins TRBV6-5 and TRBJ2-5; TRBD1 matches 7 bases. The J call is doubtful: the DNA matches TRBJ2-7 better. CDR3 bases: TGCGCCAGCAGTTACCGGACAGGCGAGCAGTACTTC. Protein product: CASSYRTGEQYF.